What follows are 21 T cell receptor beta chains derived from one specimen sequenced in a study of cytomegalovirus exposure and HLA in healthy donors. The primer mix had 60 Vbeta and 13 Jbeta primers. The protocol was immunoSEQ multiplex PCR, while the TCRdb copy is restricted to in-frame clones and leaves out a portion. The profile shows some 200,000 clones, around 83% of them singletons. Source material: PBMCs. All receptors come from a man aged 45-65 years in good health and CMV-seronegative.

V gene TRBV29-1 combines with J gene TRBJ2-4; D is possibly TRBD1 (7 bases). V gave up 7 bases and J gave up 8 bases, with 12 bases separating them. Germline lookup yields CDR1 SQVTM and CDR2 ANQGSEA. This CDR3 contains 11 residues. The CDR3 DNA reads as TGCAGCGGCCAGGGGGGAGACATTCAGTACTTC. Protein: CSGQGGDIQYF. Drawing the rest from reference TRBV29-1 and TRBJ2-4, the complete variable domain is SAVISQKPSRDICQRGTSLTIQCQVDSQVTMMFWYRQQPGQSLTLIATANQGSEATYESGFVIDKFPISRPNLTFSTLTVSNMSPEDSSIYLCSGQGGDIQYFGAGTRLSVL.

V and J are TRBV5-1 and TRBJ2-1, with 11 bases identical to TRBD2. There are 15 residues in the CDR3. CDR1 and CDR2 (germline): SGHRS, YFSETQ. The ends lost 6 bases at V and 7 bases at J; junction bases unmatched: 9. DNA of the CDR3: TGCGCCAGCAAGGTGACTAGCGGGACAAATAATGAGCAGTTCTTC. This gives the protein CASKVTSGTNNEQFF.

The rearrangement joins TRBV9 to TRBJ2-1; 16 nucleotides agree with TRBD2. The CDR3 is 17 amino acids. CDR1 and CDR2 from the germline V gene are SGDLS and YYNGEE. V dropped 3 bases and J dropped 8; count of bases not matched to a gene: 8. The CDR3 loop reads CASSELGLAGGPYEQFF. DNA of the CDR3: TGTGCCAGCAGCGAGCTGGGACTAGCGGGAGGGCCCTATGAGCAGTTCTTC.

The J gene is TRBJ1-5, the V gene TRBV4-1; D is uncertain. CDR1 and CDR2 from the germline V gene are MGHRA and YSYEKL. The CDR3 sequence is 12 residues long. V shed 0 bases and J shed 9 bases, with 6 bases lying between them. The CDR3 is CASSQDGRPQHF. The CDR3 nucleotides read TGCGCCAGCAGCCAAGATGGCAGGCCCCAGCATTTT.

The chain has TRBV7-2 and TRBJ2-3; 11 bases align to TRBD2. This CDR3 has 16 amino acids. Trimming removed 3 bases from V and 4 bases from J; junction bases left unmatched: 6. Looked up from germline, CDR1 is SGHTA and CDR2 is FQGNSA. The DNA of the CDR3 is TGTGCCAGCAGCTTTAGCGGGAGGGTAATTTCAGATACGCAGTATTTT. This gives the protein CASSFSGRVISDTQYF.

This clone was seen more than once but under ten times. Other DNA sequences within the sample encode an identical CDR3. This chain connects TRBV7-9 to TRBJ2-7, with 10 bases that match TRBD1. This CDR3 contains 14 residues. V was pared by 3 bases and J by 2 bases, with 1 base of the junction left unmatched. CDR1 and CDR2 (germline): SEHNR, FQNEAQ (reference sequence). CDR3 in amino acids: CASSLGQGTYEQYF. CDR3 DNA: TGTGCCAGCAGCTTGGGACAGGGGACCTACGAGCAGTACTTC. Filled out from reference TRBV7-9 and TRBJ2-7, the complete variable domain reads DTGVSQNPRHKITKRGQNVTFRCDPISEHNRLYWYRQTLGQGPEFLTYFQNEAQLEKSRLLSDRFSAERPKGSFSTLEIQRTEQGDSAMYLCASSLGQGTYEQYFGPGTRLTVT.

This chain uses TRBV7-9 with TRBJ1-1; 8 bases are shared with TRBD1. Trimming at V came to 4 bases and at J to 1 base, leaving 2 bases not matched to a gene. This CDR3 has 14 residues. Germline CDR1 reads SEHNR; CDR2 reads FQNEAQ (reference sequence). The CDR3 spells CASSSGTGNTEAFF. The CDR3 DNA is TGTGCCAGCAGCTCCGGGACAGGGAACACTGAAGCTTTCTTT.

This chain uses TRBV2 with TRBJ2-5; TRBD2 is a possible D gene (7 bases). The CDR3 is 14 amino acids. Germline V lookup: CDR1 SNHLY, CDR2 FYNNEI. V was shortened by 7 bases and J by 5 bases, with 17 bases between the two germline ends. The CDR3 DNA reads TGTGCCAGCATGGGGCGGGGGCGCGGGGAGACCCAGTACTTC. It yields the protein CASMGRGRGETQYF.

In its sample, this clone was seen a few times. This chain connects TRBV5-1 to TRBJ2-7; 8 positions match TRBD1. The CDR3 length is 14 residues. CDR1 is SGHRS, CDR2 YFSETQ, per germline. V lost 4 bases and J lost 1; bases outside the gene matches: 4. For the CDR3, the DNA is TGCGCCAGCAGCACCGGGACAGGTTCCTACGAGCAGTACTTC. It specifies CASSTGTGSYEQYF.

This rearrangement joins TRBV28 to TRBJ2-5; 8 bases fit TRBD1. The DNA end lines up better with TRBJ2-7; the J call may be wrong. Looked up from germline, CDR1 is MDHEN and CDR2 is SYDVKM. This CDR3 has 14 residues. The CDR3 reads CASSSAGGSYEQYF. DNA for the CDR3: TGTGCCAGCAGTTCCGCAGGGGGCAGCTACGAGCAGTACTTC.

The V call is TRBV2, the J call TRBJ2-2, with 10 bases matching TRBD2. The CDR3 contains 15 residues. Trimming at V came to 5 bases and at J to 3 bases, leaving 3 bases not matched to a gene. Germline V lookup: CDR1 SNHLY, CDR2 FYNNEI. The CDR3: CASSQSGGDTGELFF. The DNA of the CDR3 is TGTGCCAGCAGTCAAAGCGGGGGGGACACCGGGGAGCTGTTTTTT.

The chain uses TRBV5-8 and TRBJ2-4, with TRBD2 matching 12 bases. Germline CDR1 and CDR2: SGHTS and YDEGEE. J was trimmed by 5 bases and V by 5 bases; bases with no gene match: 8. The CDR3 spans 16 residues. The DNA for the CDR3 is TGTGCCAGCAGTCCTCTAGCGGGAGGGCCGCAAAACATTCAGTACTTC. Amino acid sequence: CASSPLAGGPQNIQYF.

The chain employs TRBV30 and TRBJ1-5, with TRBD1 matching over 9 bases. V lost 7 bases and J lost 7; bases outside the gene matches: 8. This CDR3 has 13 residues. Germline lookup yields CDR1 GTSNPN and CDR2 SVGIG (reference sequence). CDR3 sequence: CASQGQGGQPQHF. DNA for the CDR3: TGTGCCTCCCAGGGACAGGGAGGCCAGCCCCAGCATTTT.

CDR3 sequence (DNA): TGCGCCAGCAGCGTCCAGGGGCGGGAAAAACTGTTTTTT. It yields the protein CASSVQGREKLFF. The chain couples TRBV5-1 to TRBJ1-4, with TRBD1 as a possible D gene (6 bases). The CDR3 runs 13 residues. CDR1 and CDR2 (germline): SGHRS, YFSETQ. Between the trimmed V and J ends, which lost 4 bases and 8 bases, there was a span of 12 bases.

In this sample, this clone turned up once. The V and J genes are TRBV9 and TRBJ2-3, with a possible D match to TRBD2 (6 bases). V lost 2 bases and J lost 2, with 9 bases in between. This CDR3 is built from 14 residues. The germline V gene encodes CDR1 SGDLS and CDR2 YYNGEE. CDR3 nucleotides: TGTGCCAGCAGCGTGGGGGACTTCACAGATACGCAGTATTTT. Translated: CASSVGDFTDTQYF.

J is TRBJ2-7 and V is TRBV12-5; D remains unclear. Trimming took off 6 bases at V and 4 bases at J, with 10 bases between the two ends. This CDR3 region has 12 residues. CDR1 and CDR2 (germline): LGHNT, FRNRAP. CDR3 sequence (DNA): TGTGCTAGTGGCCGGAGCTTTTACGAGCAGTACTTC. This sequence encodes CASGRSFYEQYF. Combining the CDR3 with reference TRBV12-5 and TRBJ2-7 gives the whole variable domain DARVTQTPRHKVTEMGQEVTMRCQPILGHNTVFWYRQTMMQGLELLAYFRNRAPLDDSGMPKDRFSAEMPDATLATLKIQPSEPRDSAVYFCASGRSFYEQYFGPGTRLTVT.

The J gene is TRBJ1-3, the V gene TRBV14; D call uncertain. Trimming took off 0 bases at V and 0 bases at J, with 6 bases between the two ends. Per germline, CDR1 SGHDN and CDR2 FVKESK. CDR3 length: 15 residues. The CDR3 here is CASSQDRGSGNTIYF. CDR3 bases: TGTGCCAGCAGCCAAGATAGAGGCTCTGGAAACACCATATATTTT.

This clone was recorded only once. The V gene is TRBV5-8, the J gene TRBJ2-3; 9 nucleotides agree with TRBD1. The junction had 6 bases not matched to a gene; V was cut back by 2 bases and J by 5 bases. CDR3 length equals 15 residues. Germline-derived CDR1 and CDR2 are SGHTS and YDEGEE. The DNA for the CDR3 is TGTGCCAGCAGCTTTGCGGGACAGGGCGGAGATACGCAGTATTTT. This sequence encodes CASSFAGQGGDTQYF.

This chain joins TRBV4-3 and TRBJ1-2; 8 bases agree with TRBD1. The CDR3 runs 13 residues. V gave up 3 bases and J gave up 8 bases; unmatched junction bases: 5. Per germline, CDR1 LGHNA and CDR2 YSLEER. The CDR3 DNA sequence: TGCGCCAGCAGCCAGGACAGGGCAAAAGGCTACACCTTC. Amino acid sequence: CASSQDRAKGYTF.

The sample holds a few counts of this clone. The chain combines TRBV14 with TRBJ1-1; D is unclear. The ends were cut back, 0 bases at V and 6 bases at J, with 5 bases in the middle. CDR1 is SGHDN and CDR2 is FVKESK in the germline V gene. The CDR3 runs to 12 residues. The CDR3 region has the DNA TGTGCCAGCAGCCAAGAGGACTCTGAAGCTTTCTTT. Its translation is CASSQEDSEAFF.

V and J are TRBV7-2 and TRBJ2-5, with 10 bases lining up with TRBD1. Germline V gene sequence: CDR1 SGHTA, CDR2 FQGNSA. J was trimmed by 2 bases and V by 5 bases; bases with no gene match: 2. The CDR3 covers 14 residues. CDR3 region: CASSPDRGQETQYF. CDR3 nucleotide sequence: TGTGCCAGCAGCCCGGACAGGGGGCAAGAGACCCAGTACTTC.